The source of this T cell receptor beta chain is a study of cytomegalovirus exposure and HLA in healthy donors. It was with 60 Vbeta and 13 Jbeta primers that the PCR ran. TCRdb keeps only in-frame clones here, not all; method: immunoSEQ multiplex PCR. The data show about 97,000 clones, with roughly 9.4% seen just once and approximately 5.1% held by the top ten. General study findings and limits: Reportedly, a later analysis found an Asian-associated ancestry cluster had fewer N-insertions than the approximately 670-donor mean.

Comment on this clone: Antigen unknown.

Trimming removed 0 bases at V and 3 bases at J, with 12 bases between. The CDR3 spans 15 residues. The germline CDR1 and CDR2 sequences are MNHEY and SVGAGI. The sample consisted of PBMCs. This clonotype was obtained from a man aged 50 or older in good health and CMV-seropositive. This chain links TRBV6-5 with TRBJ2-7; the D gene is possibly TRBD1 (7 bases). The CDR3 is CASSYSAGQSYEQYF. The CDR3 DNA follows: TGTGCCAGCAGTTACTCGGCGGGACAGAGCTACGAGCAGTACTTC.